This T cell receptor beta chain was captured in a study of blood T cell repertoires in COVID-19. As for the study in general: The United States, Italy and Spain provided the acute and convalescent COVID-19 samples. T cells, B-cell-depleted T cells, or PBMCs supplied cDNA or gDNA.

Libraries were prepared by immunoSEQ multiplex PCR; TCRdb keeps only in-frame clonotypes and omits some of them. The data show a few hundred thousand clones, with about 82% seen just once and about 7% held by the top ten. Germline V lookup: CDR1 SQVTM, CDR2 ANQGSEA. V lost 4 bases to trimming and J lost 3 bases; unmatched junction nucleotides: 11. The CDR3 length is 16 residues. Sequencing was carried out using peripheral blood. The receptor comes from a human donor in a cohort sampled during active COVID-19. The V gene is TRBV29-1, the J gene TRBJ2-1; 8 nucleotides agree with TRBD2. The CDR3 sequence is CSVVLAGGLFYNEQFF. The DNA of the CDR3 is TGCAGCGTTGTTCTTGCGGGGGGCCTTTTCTACAATGAGCAGTTCTTC.